These 19 T cell receptor beta chains were sequenced from one sample in a study of blood T cells in healthy people across ages. Then a second PCR, running about 6 to 12 cycles, was carried out with a sample-barcoded 5' primer and a J-beta primer mix. TCRdb ran MiXCR on the 5' RACE reads and lists one entry per CDR3 protein. The sample holds some 1 million distinct CDR3 sequences, around 45% seen once. The sequencing input was blood. These receptors were collected from a woman in her sixties in good health.

CDR3 DNA sequence: TGTGCCAGCAGTTTACGGGGTCCGGGACTAGCGGGAAGGTCCTACAATGAGCAGTTCTTC. Translating gives CASSLRGPGLAGRSYNEQFF. J is TRBJ2-1 and V is TRBV27; the match to TRBD2 covers 13 bases. J lost 1 base, V lost 2 bases, and 11 bases had no gene match. The CDR3 is 20 residues long. Germline assignment: CDR1 MNHEY and CDR2 SMNVEV (reference sequence).

This clonotype was counted a few times. One end of the junction varies from germline; a read error may be responsible. The chain has TRBV7-9 and TRBJ2-1; unclear D gene. CDR1 is SEHNR, CDR2 FQNEAQ, per germline (reference sequence). The CDR3 is 12 amino acids. The CDR3: CASSLEAYEQFF. The CDR3 bases are TGTGCCAGCAGTTTAGAAGCATATGAGCAGTTCTTC.

J is TRBJ1-2 and V is TRBV29-1; D is uncertain. The CDR3 is made up of 12 amino acids. Trimming took 4 bases from V and 3 from J, leaving 9 bases between them. CDR1 is SQVTM and CDR2 is ANQGSEA in the germline V gene. CDR3 sequence (DNA): TGCAGCGTTGCCTCGGGTCACTATGGCTACACCTTC. Protein sequence: CSVASGHYGYTF.

As regards this clonotype: It may be a read error: a sequence one base away is much more abundant. This chain uses TRBV10-3 with TRBJ2-4; 13 positions agree with TRBD2. The DNA matches TRBJ2-7 better at its end, which makes the J call doubtful. The germline gives CDR1 ENHRY, CDR2 SYGVKD. This CDR3 spans 16 amino acids. The CDR3 sequence is CSISEANGLAGAEQYF. The CDR3 bases are TGTTCCATCAGTGAGGCTAACGGACTAGCGGGAGCCGAGCAGTACTTC.

The rearrangement links TRBV20-1 to TRBJ2-3, with D tentatively TRBD1 (5 bases). V was clipped by 4 bases and J by 2 bases, with 16 bases between them. The CDR3 has 15 residues. CDR1 and CDR2 (germline): DFQATT, SNEGSKA (reference sequence). The CDR3 is CSATRTSISTDTQYF. CDR3 sequence (DNA): TGCAGTGCTACCCGGACAAGCATTTCCACAGATACGCAGTATTTT.

In DNA, the CDR3 is TGTGCCAGCTGGGATCCCTTGGAGAACGAGCAGTACTTC. It yields the protein CASWDPLENEQYF. The chain is built from TRBV6-2 or TRBV6-3 and TRBJ2-7; D is ambiguous. Trimming pared 8 bases from V and 5 bases from J, leaving 16 bases between. Germline assignment: CDR1 MNHEY and CDR2 SVGEGT. The CDR3 has 13 amino acids.

The V and J genes are TRBV5-6 and TRBJ2-7; D is perhaps TRBD2 (6 bases). The length of the CDR3 is 16 residues. Trimming took off 4 bases at V and 6 bases at J, with 23 bases between the two ends. The germline CDR1 and CDR2 sequences are SGHDT and YYEEEE. CDR3 coding DNA: TGTGCCAGCAGCGGACTTCGGGAGTCCCCCCTCTGCGAGCAGTACTTC. Amino acid sequence: CASSGLRESPLCEQYF.

The chain combines TRBV20-1 with TRBJ2-3, with TRBD1 identical over 8 bases. The CDR3 runs 14 residues. After removal of 6 bases from V and 2 bases from J, the junction contained 7 bases not matched to a gene. CDR1 is DFQATT, CDR2 SNEGSKA, per germline (reference sequence). This CDR3 reads CSAEPGQDTDTQYF. The CDR3, as DNA: TGCAGTGCGGAACCGGGACAGGACACAGATACGCAGTATTTT.

V is TRBV12-5 and J is TRBJ2-1; D unresolved. V lost 0 bases and J lost 15, with 18 bases in between. The CDR3 contains 14 residues. Germline CDR1 is LGHNT and CDR2 is FRNRAP. In DNA form, the CDR3 reads TGTGCTAGTGGTTTGGTAGTGGCGGTATTAGTTCGGTTCTTC. Translated: CASGLVVAVLVRFF.

The chain carries TRBV7-8 and TRBJ2-5, with D tentatively TRBD1 (5 bases). The CDR3 has 16 residues. Trimming left V 5 bases short and J 4 bases short, with 20 bases between. CDR1 is SGHVS, CDR2 FQNEAQ, per germline. The CDR3 DNA reads TGTGCCAGCAGCCTGCAAGGGGCCTTCATAGGAGAGACCCAGTACTTC. Its translation is CASSLQGAFIGETQYF.

As concerns this clonotype: Germline is not matched at one junction end, which may reflect a read error. The rearrangement links TRBV20-1 to TRBJ2-7, with TRBD2 matching 7 bases. This CDR3 has 11 amino acids. Germline assignment: CDR1 DFQATT and CDR2 SNEGSKA (reference sequence). The chain's CDR3 is CSVRLADEQYF. The CDR3 DNA reads TGCAGTGTTAGACTAGCCGATGAGCAGTACTTC.

The chain has TRBV29-1 and TRBJ2-7; possible D gene TRBD1, 5 bases. The V end lost 4 bases, the J end lost 2 bases, and 12 bases lay between the germline ends. CDR1 and CDR2 from the germline V gene are SQVTM and ANQGSEA. This CDR3 has 13 residues. CDR3 loop: CSVGGRAAYEQYF. For the CDR3, the DNA is TGCAGCGTTGGTGGCAGGGCCGCCTACGAGCAGTACTTC.

Only a few counts were recorded for this clonotype. The chain couples TRBV20-1 to TRBJ1-2; 9 bases align to TRBD1. The CDR3 consists of 12 residues. In germline, CDR1 is DFQATT, CDR2 SNEGSKA (reference sequence). Trimming took 6 bases from V and 8 from J; bases not matched to a gene: 7. The CDR3: CSARGTGRGYTF. CDR3 sequence (DNA): TGCAGTGCCAGGGGGACAGGGAGAGGCTACACCTTC.

This clonotype came up a few times. The V and J genes are TRBV14 and TRBJ1-6, with unresolved D. Germline V CDR1 and CDR2: SGHDN, FVKESK. Trimming stripped 2 bases from V and 9 bases from J, with 8 bases between. This CDR3 region has 13 residues. This chain's CDR3 is CASSQLGSSPLHF. CDR3 bases: TGTGCCAGCAGCCAACTAGGGAGTTCACCCCTCCACTTT.

The CDR3, as DNA: TGTGCCATCAGTGACCTTGGCAGCACAGATACGCAGTATTTT. Translating gives CAISDLGSTDTQYF. The chain recombines TRBV10-3 with TRBJ2-3; D uncertain. V lost 3 bases and J lost 0, with 7 bases in between. Germline CDR1 and CDR2: ENHRY and SYGVKD. CDR3 size: 14 residues.

This clonotype has just a few counts. The rearrangement uses TRBV25-1 and TRBJ2-6, with D possibly called TRBD1 or TRBD2 (5 bases each). CDR3 length: 12 amino acids. The V gene lost 4 bases and the J gene lost 12 bases, with 10 bases spanning the gap. Germline V gene data show CDR1 as MGHDK and CDR2 as SYGVNS. CDR3 residues: CASSAGTSVLTF. The CDR3 nucleotides are TGTGCCAGCAGTGCCGGGACGTCCGTCCTGACTTTC.

The chain employs TRBV14 and TRBJ1-2; possibly TRBD1 for D (6 bases). Trimming took off 1 base at V and 13 bases at J, with 16 bases between the two ends. Germline V CDR1 and CDR2: SGHDN, FVKESK. The CDR3 extends over 13 amino acids. In DNA form, the CDR3 reads TGTGCCAGCAGCCAAGGGACAGTAATGCCTCGCACCTTC. Translated, it gives CASSQGTVMPRTF.

V is TRBV5-5 and J is TRBJ2-1; TRBD2 aligns across 10 bases. CDR1 SGHKS and CDR2 YYEKEE come from the germline V gene (reference sequence). The J segment lost 9 bases and the V segment lost 0 bases, leaving 15 bases of the junction unmatched. This CDR3 is built from 18 residues. The CDR3 loop reads CASSLVIRLAGEVGEQFF. In DNA form, the CDR3 reads TGTGCCAGCAGCTTGGTTATTAGGCTAGCGGGAGAGGTGGGTGAGCAGTTCTTC.

This clonotype was observed a few times. V and J are TRBV6-1 and TRBJ2-5; unclear D gene. CDR3 length: 17 amino acids. The V and J ends lost 1 base and 2 bases respectively, with 17 bases between them. The germline V gene encodes CDR1 MNHNS and CDR2 SASEGT. CDR3: CASSEDFTRRWQETQYF. The CDR3, as DNA: TGTGCCAGCAGTGAAGACTTTACAAGACGATGGCAAGAGACCCAGTACTTC.